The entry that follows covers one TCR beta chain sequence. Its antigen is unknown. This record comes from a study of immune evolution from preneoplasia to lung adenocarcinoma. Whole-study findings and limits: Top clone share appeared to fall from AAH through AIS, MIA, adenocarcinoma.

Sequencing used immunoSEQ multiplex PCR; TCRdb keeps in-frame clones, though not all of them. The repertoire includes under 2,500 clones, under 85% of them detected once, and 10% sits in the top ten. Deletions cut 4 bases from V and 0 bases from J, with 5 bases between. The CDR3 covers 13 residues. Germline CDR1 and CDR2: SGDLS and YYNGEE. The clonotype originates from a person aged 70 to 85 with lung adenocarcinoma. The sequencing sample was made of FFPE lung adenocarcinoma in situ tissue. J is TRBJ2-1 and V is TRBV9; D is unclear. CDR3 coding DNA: TGTGCCAGCAGCCCGAGCTCCTACAATGAGCAGTTCTTC. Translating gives CASSPSSYNEQFF.